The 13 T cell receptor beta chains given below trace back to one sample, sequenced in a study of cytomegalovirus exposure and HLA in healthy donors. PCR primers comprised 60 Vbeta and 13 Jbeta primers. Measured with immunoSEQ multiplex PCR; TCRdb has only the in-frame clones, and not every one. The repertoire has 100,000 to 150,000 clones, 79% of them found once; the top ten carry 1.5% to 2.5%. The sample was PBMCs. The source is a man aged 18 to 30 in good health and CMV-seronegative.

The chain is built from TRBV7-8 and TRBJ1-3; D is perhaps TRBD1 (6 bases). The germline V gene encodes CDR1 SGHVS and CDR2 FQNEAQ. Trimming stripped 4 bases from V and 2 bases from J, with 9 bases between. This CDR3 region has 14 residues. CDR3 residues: CASSSGVAGNTIYF. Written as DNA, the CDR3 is TGTGCCAGCAGCTCAGGGGTCGCTGGAAACACCATATATTTT.

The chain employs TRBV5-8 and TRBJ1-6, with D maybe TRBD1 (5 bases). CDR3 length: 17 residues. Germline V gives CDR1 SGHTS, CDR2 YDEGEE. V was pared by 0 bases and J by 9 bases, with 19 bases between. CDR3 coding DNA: TGTGCCAGCAGCTTGGCCTTAGGGACTGCTGGATTTTCACCCCTCCACTTT. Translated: CASSLALGTAGFSPLHF.

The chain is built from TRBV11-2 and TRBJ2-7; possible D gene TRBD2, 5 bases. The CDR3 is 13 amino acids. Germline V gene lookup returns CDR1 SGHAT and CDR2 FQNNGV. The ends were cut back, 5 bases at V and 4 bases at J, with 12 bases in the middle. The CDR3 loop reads CASSQDRGYEQYV. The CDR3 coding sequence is TGTGCCAGCAGCCAGGATCGGGGATACGAGCAGTACGTC.

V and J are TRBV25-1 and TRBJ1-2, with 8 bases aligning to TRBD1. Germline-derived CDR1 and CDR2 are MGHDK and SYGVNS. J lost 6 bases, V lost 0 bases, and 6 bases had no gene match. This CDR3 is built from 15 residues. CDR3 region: CASSEYVPGGDGYTF. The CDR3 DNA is TGTGCCAGCAGTGAATACGTCCCAGGGGGCGATGGCTACACCTTC.

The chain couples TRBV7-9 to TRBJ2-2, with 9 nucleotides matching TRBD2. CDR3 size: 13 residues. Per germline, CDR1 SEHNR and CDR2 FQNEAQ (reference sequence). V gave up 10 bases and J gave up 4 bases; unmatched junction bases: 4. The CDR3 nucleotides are TGTGCCATCCCTAGCGGGATCACCGGGGAGCTGTTTTTT. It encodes CAIPSGITGELFF.

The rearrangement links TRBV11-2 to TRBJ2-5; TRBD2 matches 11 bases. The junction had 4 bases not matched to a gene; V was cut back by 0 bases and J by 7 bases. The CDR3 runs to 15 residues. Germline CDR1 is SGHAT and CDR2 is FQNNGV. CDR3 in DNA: TGTGCCAGCAGCTTAGATACCACTAGCGGGAGGACCCAGTACTTC. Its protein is CASSLDTTSGRTQYF.

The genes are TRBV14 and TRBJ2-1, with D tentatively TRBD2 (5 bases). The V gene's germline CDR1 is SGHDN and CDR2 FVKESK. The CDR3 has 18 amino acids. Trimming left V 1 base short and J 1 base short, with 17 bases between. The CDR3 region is CASSQGLRRRGSYNEQFF. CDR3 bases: TGTGCCAGCAGCCAAGGGCTTAGAAGGAGAGGGTCCTACAATGAGCAGTTCTTC.

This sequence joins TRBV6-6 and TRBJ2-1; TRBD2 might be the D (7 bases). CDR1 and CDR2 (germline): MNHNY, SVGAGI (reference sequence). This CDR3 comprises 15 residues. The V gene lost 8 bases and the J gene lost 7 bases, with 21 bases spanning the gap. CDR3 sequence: CASFAGVRGGNEQFF. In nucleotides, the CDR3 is TGTGCCAGCTTTGCGGGAGTTAGGGGGGGGAATGAGCAGTTCTTC.

The chain's CDR3 is CASSAGSEQFF. Written as DNA, the CDR3 is TGTGCCAGCAGCGCAGGAAGCGAGCAGTTCTTC. The rearrangement uses TRBV13 and TRBJ2-1, with D uncertain. Germline assignment: CDR1 PRHDT and CDR2 FYEKMQ (reference sequence). CDR3 size: 11 residues. V shed 5 bases and J shed 10 bases, with 9 bases lying between them.

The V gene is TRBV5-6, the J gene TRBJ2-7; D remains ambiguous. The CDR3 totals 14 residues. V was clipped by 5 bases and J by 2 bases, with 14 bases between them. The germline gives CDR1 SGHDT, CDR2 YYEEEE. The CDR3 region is CASSSDQVTYEQYV. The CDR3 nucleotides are TGTGCCAGCAGTTCGGATCAGGTTACCTACGAGCAGTACGTC.

The chain's CDR3 is CASSQGGTGTKETQYF. CDR3 DNA: TGCGCCAGCAGCCAAGGTGGGACAGGGACAAAAGAGACCCAGTACTTC. This chain joins TRBV4-1 and TRBJ2-5, with TRBD1 identical over 9 bases. The ends lost 1 base at V and 3 bases at J; junction bases unmatched: 6. Germline V gene data show CDR1 as MGHRA and CDR2 as YSYEKL. The CDR3 length is 16 residues.

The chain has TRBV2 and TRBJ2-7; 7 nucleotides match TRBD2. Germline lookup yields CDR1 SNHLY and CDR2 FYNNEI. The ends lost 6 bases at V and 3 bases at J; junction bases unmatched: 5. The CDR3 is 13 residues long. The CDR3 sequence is CASRAGAHYEQYV. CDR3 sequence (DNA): TGTGCCAGCAGGGCGGGAGCCCACTACGAGCAGTACGTC.

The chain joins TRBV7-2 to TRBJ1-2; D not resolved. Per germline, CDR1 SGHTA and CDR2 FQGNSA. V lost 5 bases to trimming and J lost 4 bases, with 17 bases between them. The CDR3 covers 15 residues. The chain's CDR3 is CASSPGLGLSYGYTF. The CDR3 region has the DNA TGTGCCAGCAGCCCAGGCCTCGGACTGTCCTATGGCTACACCTTC. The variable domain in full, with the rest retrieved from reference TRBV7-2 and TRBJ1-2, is GAGVSQSPSNKVTEKGKDVELRCDPISGHTALYWYRQSLGQGLEFLIYFQGNSAPDKSGLPSDRFSAERTGGSVSTLTIQRTQQEDSAVYLCASSPGLGLSYGYTFGSGTRLTVV.